A selection of T cell receptor beta chains follows, all from one sample in a study of shared clonotypes between healthy human individuals. Assay used: immunoSEQ multiplex PCR; TCRdb lists only in-frame clones, some missing. Here the sample spans 2 million to 2.5 million clones, roughly 92% being singletons. The sequenced material came from naive CD4+ T cells from PBMCs. These TCRs come from a young man in good health. Some clones in this sample may be carry-over from other donors' samples. The CDR3 runs from the conserved cysteine through the conserved F or W. The D gene is left open where the match is weak. A row's size may be missing; if present it is once, few, many or a size class.

j_call,d_call,v_call,clone_size,cdr3_aa,cdr3_nt
TRBJ1-4,NA,TRBV7-9,once,CASSRVGEDEKLFF,TGTGCCAGCAGCCGGGTGGGGGAAGATGAAAAACTGTTTTTT
TRBJ2-7,NA,TRBV30,once,CAWSGRGIPYEQYF,TGTGCCTGGAGCGGCCGGGGAATCCCCTACGAGCAGTACTTC
TRBJ1-1,NA,TRBV4-3,NA,CASSQSAGRNTEAFF,TGCGCCAGCAGCCAATCAGCCGGTCGGAACACTGAAGCTTTCTTT
TRBJ2-5,NA,TRBV7-8,NA,CASSLQKGRQETQYF,TGTGCCAGCAGCTTACAGAAGGGACGGCAAGAGACCCAGTACTTC
TRBJ1-1,NA,TRBV7-2,NA,CASSLTGTANTEAFF,TGTGCCAGCAGCTTAACTGGGACTGCGAACACTGAAGCTTTCTTT
TRBJ1-4,TRBD1,TRBV7-2,NA,CASSALRDRREKLFF,TGTGCCAGCAGCGCCCTCCGGGACAGACGGGAAAAACTGTTTTTT
TRBJ2-3,NA,TRBV19,NA,CASSRLGSSTDTQYF,TGTGCCAGCTCCCGACTAGGCTCTAGCACAGATACGCAGTATTTT
TRBJ1-1,NA,TRBV5-5,NA,CASSLSAGMNTEAFF,TGTGCCAGCAGCTTGTCGGCAGGGATGAACACTGAAGCTTTCTTT
TRBJ2-5,TRBD1,TRBV7-9,NA,CASSRGQYQETQYF,TGTGCCAGCAGCCGGGGACAGTACCAAGAGACCCAGTACTTC
TRBJ1-5,TRBD1,TRBV27,once,CASSFRQGGGQPQHF,TGTGCCAGCAGTTTTAGACAGGGGGGAGGTCAGCCCCAGCATTTT
TRBJ1-5,NA,TRBV18,NA,CASSPSQTNQPQHF,TGTGCCAGCTCACCAAGTCAGACCAATCAGCCCCAGCATTTT
TRBJ1-4,NA,TRBV7-2,NA,CASSLIQGGEKLFF,TGTGCCAGCAGCTTGATACAGGGCGGTGAAAAACTGTTTTTT
TRBJ1-2,NA,TRBV7-3,NA,CASSSHPNYGYTF,TGTGCCAGCAGCTCCCATCCAAACTATGGCTACACCTTC
TRBJ2-1,NA,TRBV5-1,NA,CASSPFLARAYNEQFF,TGCGCCAGCAGCCCCTTTTTGGCGCGAGCTTACAATGAGCAGTTCTTC
TRBJ1-1,NA,TRBV5-1,NA,CASSPDRLGGTEAFF,TGCGCCAGCAGCCCTGATCGGCTGGGGGGCACTGAAGCTTTCTTT
TRBJ2-5,NA,TRBV6-1,NA,CASSRRDQETQYF,TGTGCCAGCAGCCGACGGGACCAGGAGACCCAGTACTTC
TRBJ2-1,NA,TRBV5-1,NA,CASLEGGSSYNEQFF,TGCGCCAGCCTTGAGGGGGGTAGCTCCTACAATGAGCAGTTCTTC
TRBJ1-1,TRBD1,TRBV19,few,CASAGQGTGEAFF,TGTGCCAGCGCGGGACAGGGAACAGGTGAAGCTTTCTTT
TRBJ1-1,NA,TRBV27,NA,CASSLSGDAEAFF,TGTGCCAGCAGTTTGAGTGGGGACGCTGAAGCTTTCTTT
TRBJ1-1,NA,TRBV27,NA,CASSPYDLGRNEAFF,TGTGCCAGCAGTCCATACGATCTTGGGAGGAATGAAGCTTTCTTT
TRBJ2-7,NA,TRBV4-2,once,CASSQEGARKEQYF,TGTGCCAGCAGCCAAGAAGGGGCGCGGAAGGAGCAGTACTTC
TRBJ1-2,TRBD1,TRBV6-1,NA,CASRRGQGGYGYTF,TGTGCCAGCAGGAGAGGACAGGGGGGCTATGGCTACACCTTC
TRBJ2-1,NA,TRBV5-1,NA,CASSALAASYNEQFF,TGCGCCAGCAGCGCATTAGCGGCCTCCTACAATGAGCAGTTCTTC
TRBJ1-2,TRBD1,TRBV5-1,NA,CASSPDRGGYGYTF,TGCGCCAGCAGCCCGGACAGGGGAGGCTATGGCTACACCTTC